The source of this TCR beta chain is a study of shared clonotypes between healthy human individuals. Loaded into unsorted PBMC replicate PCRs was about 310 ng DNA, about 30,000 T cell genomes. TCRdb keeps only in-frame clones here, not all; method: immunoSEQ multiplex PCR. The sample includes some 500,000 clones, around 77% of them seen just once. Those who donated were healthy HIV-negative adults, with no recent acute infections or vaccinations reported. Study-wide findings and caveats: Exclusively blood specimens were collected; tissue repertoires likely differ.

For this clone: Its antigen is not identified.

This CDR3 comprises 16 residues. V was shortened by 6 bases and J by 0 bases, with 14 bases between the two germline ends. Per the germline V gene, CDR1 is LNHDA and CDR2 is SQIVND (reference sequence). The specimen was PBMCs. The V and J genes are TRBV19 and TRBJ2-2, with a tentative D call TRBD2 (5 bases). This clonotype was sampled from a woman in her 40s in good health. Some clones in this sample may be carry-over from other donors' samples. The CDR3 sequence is CASRPFSGTNTGELFF. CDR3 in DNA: TGTGCCAGTAGACCCTTTTCGGGGACGAACACCGGGGAGCTGTTTTTT.